The 32 T cell receptor beta chains below all came from one sample that was sequenced in a study of early T cells in non-severe SARS-CoV-2 infection. TCRdb reprocessed the 5' RACE reads via MiXCR and lists one record per CDR3 protein. The table includes approximately 100,000 distinct CDR3 sequences, approximately 14% detected once. Sequenced material: whole blood. The receptors come from an adult who was a healthcare worker with PCR-confirmed SARS-CoV-2 infection or an uninfected control (not recorded which).

The J gene is TRBJ1-2, the V gene TRBV4-2, with no clear D. This CDR3 is built from 15 residues. CDR1 and CDR2 (germline): LGHNA, YNFKEQ. The V end lost 0 bases, the J end lost 8 bases, and 16 bases lay between the germline ends. For the CDR3, the DNA is TGTGCCAGCAGCCAAGACCAGTCTCAGAGGGCGGGCTACACCTTC. Protein: CASSQDQSQRAGYTF.

This chain uses TRBV9 with TRBJ1-1; D gene ambiguous. This CDR3 comprises 14 residues. V lost 3 bases, J lost 0 bases, and 9 bases lay in between. Germline V gene lookup returns CDR1 SGDLS and CDR2 YYNGEE. The CDR3 sequence is CASSAHSMNTEAFF. For the CDR3, the DNA is TGTGCCAGCAGCGCACACTCTATGAACACTGAAGCTTTCTTT.

V gene TRBV27 combines with J gene TRBJ1-2; D may be TRBD1 (5 bases). CDR1 is MNHEY, CDR2 SMNVEV, per germline (reference sequence). The CDR3 is 16 amino acids. V gave up 3 bases and J gave up 2 bases, with 16 bases separating them. The chain's CDR3 is CASSFTGLAGNYGYTF. CDR3 DNA: TGTGCCAGCAGTTTTACGGGGCTCGCGGGAAACTATGGCTACACCTTC.

The sample holds a few counts of this clonotype. The CDR3 region is CASSSYMNTEAFF. CDR3 DNA sequence: TGTGCCAGCAGCTCTTACATGAACACTGAAGCTTTCTTT. The rearrangement links TRBV7-2 to TRBJ1-1; D gene ambiguous. The CDR3 spans 13 residues. Germline V gene data show CDR1 as SGHTA and CDR2 as FQGNSA. The V end was cut by 4 bases, the J end by 0 bases, with 6 bases between.

The sample holds a few counts of this clonotype. The chain recombines TRBV20-1 with TRBJ1-2; TRBD1 aligns across 8 bases. Unmatched junction bases numbered 4, after V lost 5 bases and J lost 5 bases. CDR1 DFQATT and CDR2 SNEGSKA come from the germline V gene (reference sequence). This CDR3 contains 12 residues. The CDR3 loop is CSAATGDYGYTF. DNA of the CDR3: TGCAGTGCTGCGACAGGGGATTATGGCTACACCTTC.

The chain carries TRBV3-1 and TRBJ2-3; D unresolved. The CDR3 extends over 12 amino acids. Trimming stripped 6 bases from V and 5 bases from J, with 9 bases between. Germline CDR1 and CDR2: LGHDT and YNNKEL (reference sequence). The CDR3 protein is CASSFPKDTQYF. The CDR3 DNA is TGTGCCAGCAGTTTCCCAAAAGATACGCAGTATTTT.

This chain uses TRBV7-6 with TRBJ2-3, with TRBD1 identical over 8 bases. Germline V gene data show CDR1 as SGHVS and CDR2 as FNYEAQ. Trimming at V came to 5 bases and at J to 2 bases, leaving 6 bases not matched to a gene. This CDR3 contains 15 residues. Here the CDR3 reads CASSGQGVITDTQYF. The CDR3 DNA follows: TGTGCCAGCAGCGGACAGGGTGTAATCACAGATACGCAGTATTTT.

This clonotype was picked up a small number of times. V usage is TRBV12-3 or TRBV12-4 and J usage is TRBJ1-6; possibly TRBD1 for D (5 bases). V was clipped by 3 bases and J by 7 bases, with 10 bases between them. The CDR3 runs to 14 residues. The CDR3 DNA reads as TGTGCCAGCAGTTTCGGGGGTGACAATTCACCCCTCCACTTT. Translated, it gives CASSFGGDNSPLHF.

The chain joins TRBV28 to TRBJ2-7, with a weak D call TRBD2 (5 bases). CDR3 length: 14 residues. Germline CDR1 is MDHEN and CDR2 is SYDVKM. V was trimmed by 5 bases and J by 0 bases, leaving 11 bases between them. The CDR3 nucleotides read TGTGCCAGCAGTACGAGGGTGGCCTCCTACGAGCAGTACTTC. Translating it yields CASSTRVASYEQYF.

As concerns this clonotype: A junction boundary mismatches the germline segment, possibly from a read error. The chain uses TRBV15 and TRBJ2-3, with D possibly TRBD1 on 5 matching bases. The V gene's germline CDR1 is LNHNV and CDR2 YYDKDF (reference sequence). This CDR3 has 18 amino acids. CDR3 bases: TGTGCCACCAGCAGAGATTTGGGCGCGGCTCCTGGCACAGGTACGCAGTATTTT. Translated: CATSRDLGAAPGTGTQYF.

There are a few counts of this clonotype. The rearrangement links TRBV12-3 or TRBV12-4 to TRBJ2-5; the match to TRBD1 covers 11 bases. The length of the CDR3 is 16 residues. V trimming: 3 bases; J trimming: 2 bases; junction bases outside the gene matches: 5. This chain's CDR3 is CASSFGQGARQETQYF. The CDR3 DNA reads as TGTGCCAGCAGTTTTGGACAGGGGGCGCGGCAAGAGACCCAGTACTTC.

This clonotype showed up many times. This rearrangement joins TRBV29-1 to TRBJ2-5; TRBD1 agrees at 8 bases. Germline V lookup: CDR1 SQVTM, CDR2 ANQGSEA. The CDR3 loop spans 14 amino acids. V shed 7 bases, J shed 1 base, and the junction held 8 bases outside the gene matches. The chain's CDR3 is CSASRDRTQETQYF. Written as DNA, the CDR3 is TGCAGCGCTTCCCGGGACAGGACCCAAGAGACCCAGTACTTC.

This clonotype was counted between two and nine times. The chain couples TRBV6-2 or TRBV6-3 to TRBJ2-7; D may correspond to TRBD1 or TRBD2 (5 bases each). Germline CDR1 MNHEY, CDR2 SVGEGT. Trimming took off 2 bases at V and 4 bases at J, with 6 bases between the two ends. This CDR3 contains 12 residues. CDR3 coding DNA: TGTGCCAGCAGTTACGAGGGGTACGAGCAGTACTTC. Amino acids: CASSYEGYEQYF.

The rearrangement joins TRBV2 to TRBJ1-3, with TRBD1 matching over 9 bases. The V segment lost 9 bases and the J segment 1 base; nucleotides outside the gene matches: 7. Germline V gene sequence: CDR1 SNHLY, CDR2 FYNNEI. This CDR3 region has 15 residues. For the CDR3, the DNA is TGTGCCAGTTCACTACAGGGGGCGTCTGGAAACACCATATATTTT. Residues: CASSLQGASGNTIYF. The whole variable domain, filled in from reference TRBV2 and TRBJ1-3, reads EPEVTQTPSHQVTQMGQEVILRCVPISNHLYFYWYRQILGQKVEFLVSFYNNEISEKSEIFDDQFSVERPDGSNFTLKIRSTKLEDSAMYFCASSLQGASGNTIYFGEGSWLTVV.

This clonotype was seen a handful of times. This rearrangement joins TRBV6-1 to TRBJ2-1; D gene unclear. The CDR3 has 12 amino acids. CDR1 is MNHNS, CDR2 SASEGT, per germline. Trimming stripped 4 bases from V and 7 bases from J, with 8 bases between. The CDR3 is CASSVGINEQFF. CDR3 in DNA: TGTGCCAGCAGTGTAGGGATAAATGAGCAGTTCTTC.

As regards this clonotype: Germline is not matched at one junction end, which may reflect a read error. The chain carries TRBV20-1 and TRBJ1-1; no definite D call. From germline, CDR1 is DFQATT and CDR2 SNEGSKA (reference sequence). The CDR3 loop spans 8 amino acids. The CDR3 region is CSARVSLF. The CDR3 nucleotides read TGCAGTGCTAGAGTTTCGCTGTTT.

This clonotype has just a few counts. CDR3 in DNA: TGTGCCAGCAGACCGCAAGACAACCATGAAAAACTGTTTTTT. This codes for CASRPQDNHEKLFF. V is TRBV12-3 or TRBV12-4 and J is TRBJ1-4; D not certain. This CDR3 comprises 14 residues. Trimming took 6 bases from V and 6 from J, leaving 14 bases between them.

The chain joins TRBV7-2 to TRBJ2-1, with no clear D. Germline values: CDR1 SGHTA, CDR2 FQGNSA. Trimming removed 2 bases from V and 2 bases from J, with 1 base in between. This CDR3 has 12 amino acids. The CDR3 is CASSLTYNEQFF. In nucleotides, the CDR3 is TGTGCCAGCAGCTTAACCTACAATGAGCAGTTCTTC.

This chain joins TRBV18 and TRBJ1-1; D gene ambiguous. This CDR3 has 15 residues. Trimming removed 2 bases from V and 2 bases from J, with 12 bases in between. Germline V CDR1 and CDR2: KGHSH, LQKENI. The CDR3, as DNA: TGTGCCAGCTCACCAAGACGGGAGGGAAACACTGAAGCTTTCTTT. Its translation: CASSPRREGNTEAFF.

This clonotype was picked up a small number of times. The rearrangement joins TRBV7-2 to TRBJ2-3, with a possible D match to TRBD2 (6 bases). Per germline, CDR1 SGHTA and CDR2 FQGNSA. The V end lost 3 bases, the J end lost 1 base, and 11 bases lay between the germline ends. The CDR3 runs to 15 residues. The CDR3: CASSFGGAGTDTQYF. CDR3 coding DNA: TGTGCCAGCAGCTTTGGCGGGGCGGGCACAGATACGCAGTATTTT.

The genes are TRBV11-2 and TRBJ2-3; D gene ambiguous. The CDR3 extends over 16 amino acids. The germline V and J ends were trimmed by 6 bases and 1 base, with 17 bases remaining between them. Germline CDR1 is SGHAT and CDR2 is FQNNGV. The CDR3 DNA follows: TGTGCCAGCAGGAACGCGCTGTCCCCTGGCACAGATACGCAGTATTTT. This codes for CASRNALSPGTDTQYF.

This sequence joins TRBV6-1 and TRBJ2-1, with 8 bases matching TRBD1. The CDR3 sequence is 15 residues long. V dropped 2 bases and J dropped 4; count of bases not matched to a gene: 4. Germline CDR1 is MNHNS and CDR2 is SASEGT. CDR3 protein: CASSESGTGYNEQFF. The CDR3 bases are TGTGCCAGCAGTGAATCAGGGACAGGATACAATGAGCAGTTCTTC.

This clonotype showed up many times. V usage is TRBV7-2 and J usage is TRBJ1-2; possible D gene TRBD1, 5 bases. This CDR3 comprises 15 residues. V was shortened by 5 bases and J by 1 base, with 14 bases between the two germline ends. Per germline, CDR1 SGHTA and CDR2 FQGNSA. DNA for the CDR3: TGTGCCAGCAGCCTGACTTACAGGAGTAACTATGGCTACACCTTC. As protein: CASSLTYRSNYGYTF. Together with reference TRBV7-2 and TRBJ1-2, the CDR3 gives the full variable domain: GAGVSQSPSNKVTEKGKDVELRCDPISGHTALYWYRQSLGQGLEFLIYFQGNSAPDKSGLPSDRFSAERTGGSVSTLTIQRTQQEDSAVYLCASSLTYRSNYGYTFGSGTRLTVV.

The sample holds a few counts of this clonotype. The gene calls are TRBV11-2 and TRBJ1-6; D call uncertain. Germline loops: CDR1 SGHAT, CDR2 FQNNGV. CDR3 size: 16 residues. Trimming pared 5 bases from V and 8 bases from J, leaving 19 bases between. CDR3 in amino acids: CASSLNGDPNYSPLHF. CDR3 coding DNA: TGTGCCAGCAGCCTAAATGGAGACCCTAACTATTCACCCCTCCACTTT.

The chain employs TRBV12-3 or TRBV12-4 and TRBJ1-1, with D hard to call. The CDR3 consists of 11 residues. V lost 6 bases to trimming and J lost 1 base, with 3 bases between them. CDR3 in amino acids: CASSWNTEAFF. The CDR3 DNA reads as TGTGCCAGCAGCTGGAACACTGAAGCTTTCTTT.

This clonotype was observed a handful of times. This chain uses TRBV7-6 with TRBJ2-2; D possibly corresponds to TRBD1 (6 bases). The CDR3 loop spans 12 amino acids. V dropped 11 bases and J dropped 5 bases, with 12 bases sitting between them. Germline CDR1 reads SGHVS; CDR2 reads FNYEAQ. CDR3 protein: CAGDRPTGELFF. The CDR3 region has the DNA TGTGCCGGTGACAGGCCAACCGGGGAGCTGTTTTTT.

This clonotype was seen at least ten times. V usage is TRBV11-2 and J usage is TRBJ1-1; D not certain. The CDR3 totals 14 residues. CDR1 SGHAT and CDR2 FQNNGV come from the germline V gene. Between the trimmed V and J ends, which lost 3 bases and 4 bases, there was a span of 12 bases. CDR3 residues: CASSFAWDSTEAFF. The CDR3 nucleotides are TGTGCCAGCAGCTTTGCTTGGGATAGCACTGAAGCTTTCTTT.

V usage is TRBV20-1 and J usage is TRBJ1-2; D may be TRBD1 (5 bases). The CDR3 extends over 14 amino acids. In germline, CDR1 is DFQATT, CDR2 SNEGSKA (reference sequence). V lost 0 bases and J lost 3, with 11 bases in between. The CDR3, as DNA: TGCAGTGCTAGAGATCCCCAGGGAGACTATGGCTACACCTTC. It yields the protein CSARDPQGDYGYTF.

Regarding this clonotype: Lacking the conserved final phenylalanine or tryptophan, this CDR3 likely reflects a read error. The chain combines TRBV6-1 with TRBJ1-1; no definite D call. The CDR3 extends over 13 amino acids. With 4 bases removed from V and 0 bases from J, the gap between germline ends came to 6 bases. Germline CDR1 and CDR2: MNHNS and SASEGT. This CDR3 reads CASSAKLNTEAFI. DNA for the CDR3: TGTGCCAGCAGTGCGAAATTGAACACTGAAGCTTTCATT.

The sample holds a few counts of this clonotype. DNA of the CDR3: TGCAGCCCCGGTAACGTGCGGGGGCACGGCGAGCAGTACTTC. This gives the protein CSPGNVRGHGEQYF. The chain is built from TRBV20-1 and TRBJ2-7, with D maybe TRBD2 (7 bases). CDR1 and CDR2 (germline): DFQATT, SNEGSKA (reference sequence). The CDR3 contains 14 residues.

Only a few counts were recorded for this clonotype. V is TRBV5-1 and J is TRBJ2-3, with 13 bases lining up with TRBD2. The CDR3 spans 16 residues. The junction had 4 bases not matched to a gene; V was cut back by 4 bases and J by 2 bases. Germline V gene data show CDR1 as SGHRS and CDR2 as YFSETQ. The CDR3 bases are TGCGCCAGCAGCCCGGGACTAGCGGGGAACACAGATACGCAGTATTTT. Protein product: CASSPGLAGNTDTQYF. Complete variable domain (other parts from reference TRBV5-1 and TRBJ2-3): KAGVTQTPRYLIKTRGQQVTLSCSPISGHRSVSWYQQTPGQGLQFLFEYFSETQRNKGNFPGRFSGRQFSNSRSEMNVSTLELGDSALYLCASSPGLAGNTDTQYFGPGTRLTVL.

This chain links TRBV20-1 with TRBJ1-5; 7 bases map to TRBD1. V was pared by 2 bases and J by 0 bases, with 4 bases of the junction left unmatched. This CDR3 has 15 residues. The germline V gene encodes CDR1 DFQATT and CDR2 SNEGSKA (reference sequence). The DNA of the CDR3 is TGCAGTGCTAGACGACAGGGAGGTAGCAATCAGCCCCAGCATTTT. Translation gives CSARRQGGSNQPQHF.